This T cell receptor beta chain was found in a study of T cells expressing NK-cell markers. Study information: CD3+CD56+NKG2C+, CD3+CD56+NKG2C- and CD3+CD56-NKG2C+ T cells, once sorted, supplied the TCR beta repertoires. Of eight sequenced donors, seven were HCMV-seropositive and one HCMV-seronegative.

From germline, CDR1 is SGHRS and CDR2 YFSETQ. The CDR3 has 16 residues. UMIs accompanied the 5'RACE template switching by which TCR beta cDNA was made. TCRdb reprocessed the 5' RACE reads and keeps a single row for each CDR3 protein, giving no DNA. Seen in this sample are 140,000 or so distinct CDR3 sequences; the ten most common clones hold around 12%. V is TRBV5-1 and J is TRBJ2-5; TCRdb outputs TRBD1, but without DNA this stays unchecked. This receptor was taken from a young man in good health. Input material: blood T cells: a sorted CD56 or NKG2C T cell subset, CD4+ or CD8+ T cells, or bulk PBMC T cells (not recorded which). The CDR3 loop is CASTKGDREVKETQYF. The full variable domain, rest sourced from reference TRBV5-1 and TRBJ2-5, is KAGVTQTPRYLIKTRGQQVTLSCSPISGHRSVSWYQQTPGQGLQFLFEYFSETQRNKGNFPGRFSGRQFSNSRSEMNVSTLELGDSALYLCASTKGDREVKETQYFGPGTRLLVL.